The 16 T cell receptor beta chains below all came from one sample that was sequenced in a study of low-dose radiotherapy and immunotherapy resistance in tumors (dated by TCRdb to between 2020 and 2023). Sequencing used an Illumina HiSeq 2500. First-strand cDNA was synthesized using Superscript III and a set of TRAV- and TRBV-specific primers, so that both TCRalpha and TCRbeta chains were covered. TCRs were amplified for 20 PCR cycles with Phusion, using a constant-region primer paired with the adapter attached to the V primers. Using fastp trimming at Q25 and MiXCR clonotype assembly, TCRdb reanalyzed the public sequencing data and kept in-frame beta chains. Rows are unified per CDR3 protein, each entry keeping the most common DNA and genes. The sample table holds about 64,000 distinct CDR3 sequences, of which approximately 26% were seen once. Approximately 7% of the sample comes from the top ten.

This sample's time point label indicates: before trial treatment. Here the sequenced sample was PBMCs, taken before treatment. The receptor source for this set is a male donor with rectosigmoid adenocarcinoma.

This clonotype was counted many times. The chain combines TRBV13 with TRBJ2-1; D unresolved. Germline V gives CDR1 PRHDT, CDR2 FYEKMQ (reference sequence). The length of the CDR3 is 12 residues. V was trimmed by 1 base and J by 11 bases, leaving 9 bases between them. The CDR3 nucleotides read TGTGCCAGCAGCTTAGTTCAGACGCAGCAGTTCTTC. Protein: CASSLVQTQQFF.

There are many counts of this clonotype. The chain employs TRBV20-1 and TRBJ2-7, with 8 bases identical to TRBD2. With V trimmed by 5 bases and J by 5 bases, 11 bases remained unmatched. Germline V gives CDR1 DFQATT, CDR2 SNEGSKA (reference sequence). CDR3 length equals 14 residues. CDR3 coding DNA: TGCAGTGCTTCCGAACCGCGGGAGGCGGACGAGCAGTACTTC. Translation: CSASEPREADEQYF.

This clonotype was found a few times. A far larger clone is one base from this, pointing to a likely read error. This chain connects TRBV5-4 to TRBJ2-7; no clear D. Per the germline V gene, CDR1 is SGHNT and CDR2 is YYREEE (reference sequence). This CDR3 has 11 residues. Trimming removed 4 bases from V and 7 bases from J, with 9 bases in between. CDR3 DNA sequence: TGTGCCAGCAGCCTTAGCAATGAGCAGTACTTC. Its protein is CASSLSNEQYF.

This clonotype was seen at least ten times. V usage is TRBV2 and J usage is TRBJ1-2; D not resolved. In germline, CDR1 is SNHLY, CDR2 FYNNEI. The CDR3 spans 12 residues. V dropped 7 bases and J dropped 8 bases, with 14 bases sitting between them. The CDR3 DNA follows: TGTGCCAGCACAACATCAGGCGCCGGCTACACCTTC. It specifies CASTTSGAGYTF.

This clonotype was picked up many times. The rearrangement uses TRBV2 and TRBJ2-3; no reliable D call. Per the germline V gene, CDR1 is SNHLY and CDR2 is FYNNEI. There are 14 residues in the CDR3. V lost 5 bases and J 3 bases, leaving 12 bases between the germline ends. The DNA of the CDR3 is TGTGCCAGCAGTTACTCGAGTCTGACAGATACGCAGTATTTT. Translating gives CASSYSSLTDTQYF.

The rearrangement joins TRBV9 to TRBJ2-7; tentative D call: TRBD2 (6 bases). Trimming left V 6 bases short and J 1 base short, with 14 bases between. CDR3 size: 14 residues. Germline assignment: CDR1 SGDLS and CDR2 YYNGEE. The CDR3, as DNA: TGTGCCAGCACCCCGGGAGCTTTATCCTACGAGCAGTACTTC. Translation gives CASTPGALSYEQYF.

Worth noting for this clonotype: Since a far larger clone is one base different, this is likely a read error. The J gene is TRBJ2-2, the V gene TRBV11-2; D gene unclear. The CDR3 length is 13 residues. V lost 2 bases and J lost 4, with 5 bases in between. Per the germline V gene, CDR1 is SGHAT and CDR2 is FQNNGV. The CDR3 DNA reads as TGTGCCAGCAGCTTATTCGGCACCGGGGAGCTGTTTTTT. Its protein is CASSLFGTGELFF.

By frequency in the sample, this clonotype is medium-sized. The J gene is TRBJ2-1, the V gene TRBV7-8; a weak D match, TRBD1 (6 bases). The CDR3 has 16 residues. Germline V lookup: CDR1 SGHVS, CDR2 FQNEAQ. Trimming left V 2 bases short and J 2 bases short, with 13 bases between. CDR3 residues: CASSLQGNFAYNEQFF. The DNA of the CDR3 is TGTGCCAGCAGCTTACAGGGGAATTTTGCCTACAATGAGCAGTTCTTC.

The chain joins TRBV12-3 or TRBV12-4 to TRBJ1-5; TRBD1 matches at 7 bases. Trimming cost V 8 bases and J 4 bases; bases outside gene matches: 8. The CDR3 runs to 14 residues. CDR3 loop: CASGPGQRNQPQHF. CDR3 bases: TGTGCCAGCGGCCCGGGACAGAGAAATCAGCCCCAGCATTTT.

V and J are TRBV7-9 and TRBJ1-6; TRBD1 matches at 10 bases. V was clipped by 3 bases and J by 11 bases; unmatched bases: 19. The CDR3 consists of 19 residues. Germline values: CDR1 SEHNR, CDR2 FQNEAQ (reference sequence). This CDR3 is CASSFRRPGTGVPPTPLHF. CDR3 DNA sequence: TGTGCCAGCAGCTTCCGACGACCCGGGACAGGGGTTCCACCTACACCCCTCCACTTT. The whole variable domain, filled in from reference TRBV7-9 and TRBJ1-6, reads DTGVSQNPRHKITKRGQNVTFRCDPISEHNRLYWYRQTLGQGPEFLTYFQNEAQLEKSRLLSDRFSAERPKGSFSTLEIQRTEQGDSAMYLCASSFRRPGTGVPPTPLHFGNGTRLTVT.

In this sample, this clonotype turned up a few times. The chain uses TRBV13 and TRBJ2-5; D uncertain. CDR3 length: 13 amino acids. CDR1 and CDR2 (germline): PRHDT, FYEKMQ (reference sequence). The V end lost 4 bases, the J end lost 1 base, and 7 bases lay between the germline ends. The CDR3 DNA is TGTGCCAGCAGCTCCGGTGTCCAAGAGACCCAGTACTTC. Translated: CASSSGVQETQYF.

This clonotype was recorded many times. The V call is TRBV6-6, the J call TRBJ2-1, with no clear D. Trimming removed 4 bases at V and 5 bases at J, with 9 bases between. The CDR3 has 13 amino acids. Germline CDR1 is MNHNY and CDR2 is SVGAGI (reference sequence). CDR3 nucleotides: TGTGCCAGCAGTTCGGACGTCCACAATGAGCAGTTCTTC. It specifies CASSSDVHNEQFF.

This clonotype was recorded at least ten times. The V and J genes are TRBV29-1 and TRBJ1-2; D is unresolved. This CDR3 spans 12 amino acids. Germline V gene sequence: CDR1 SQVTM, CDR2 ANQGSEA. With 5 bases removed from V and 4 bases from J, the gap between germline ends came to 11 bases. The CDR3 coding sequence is TGCAGCGTTATCGAACTCGGCTATGGCTACACCTTC. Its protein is CSVIELGYGYTF.

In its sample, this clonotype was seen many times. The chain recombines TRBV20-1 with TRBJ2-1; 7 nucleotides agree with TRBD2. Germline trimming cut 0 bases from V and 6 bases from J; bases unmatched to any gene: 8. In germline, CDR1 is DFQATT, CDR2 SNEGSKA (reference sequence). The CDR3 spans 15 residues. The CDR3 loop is CSARDPAGYGNEQFF. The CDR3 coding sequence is TGCAGTGCTAGAGATCCAGCGGGGTACGGCAATGAGCAGTTCTTC.

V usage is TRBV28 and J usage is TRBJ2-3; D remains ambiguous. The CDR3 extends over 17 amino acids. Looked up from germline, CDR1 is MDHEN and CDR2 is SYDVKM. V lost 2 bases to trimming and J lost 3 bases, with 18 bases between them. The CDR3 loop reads CASSLTSGQLRTDTQYF. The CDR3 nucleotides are TGTGCCAGCAGTTTAACATCCGGGCAGCTTAGGACAGATACGCAGTATTTT. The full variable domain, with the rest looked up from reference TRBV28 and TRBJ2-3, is DVKVTQSSRYLVKRTGEKVFLECVQDMDHENMFWYRQDPGLGLRLIYFSYDVKMKEKGDIPEGYSVSREKKERFSLILESASTNQTSMYLCASSLTSGQLRTDTQYFGPGTRLTVL.

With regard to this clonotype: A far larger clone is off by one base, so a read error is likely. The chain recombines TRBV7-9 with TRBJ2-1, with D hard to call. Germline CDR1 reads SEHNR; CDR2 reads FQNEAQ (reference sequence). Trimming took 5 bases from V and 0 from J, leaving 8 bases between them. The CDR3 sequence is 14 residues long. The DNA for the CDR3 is TGTGCCAGCAGCACCCCTAGCTCCTACAATGAGCAGTTCTTC. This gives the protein CASSTPSSYNEQFF.